This T cell receptor (beta chain) was retrieved from a study of blood T cell repertoires in COVID-19. Trimming took 0 bases from V and 4 from J, leaving 12 bases between them. Germline V gene sequence: CDR1 SGDLS, CDR2 YYNGEE. CDR3 size: 15 residues. Method: immunoSEQ multiplex PCR; TCRdb's copy keeps in-frame clones and lacks some. The sample includes roughly 110,000 clones, roughly 84% of them seen just once. This chain connects TRBV9 to TRBJ2-3, with D maybe TRBD2 (6 bases). The clonotype was recovered from a woman in her seventies with acute or convalescent COVID-19. The source material was peripheral blood. The CDR3 DNA sequence: TGTGCCAGCAGCGTAGACGGGTGGGGGGCAGATACGCAGTATTTT. It codes for CASSVDGWGADTQYF.